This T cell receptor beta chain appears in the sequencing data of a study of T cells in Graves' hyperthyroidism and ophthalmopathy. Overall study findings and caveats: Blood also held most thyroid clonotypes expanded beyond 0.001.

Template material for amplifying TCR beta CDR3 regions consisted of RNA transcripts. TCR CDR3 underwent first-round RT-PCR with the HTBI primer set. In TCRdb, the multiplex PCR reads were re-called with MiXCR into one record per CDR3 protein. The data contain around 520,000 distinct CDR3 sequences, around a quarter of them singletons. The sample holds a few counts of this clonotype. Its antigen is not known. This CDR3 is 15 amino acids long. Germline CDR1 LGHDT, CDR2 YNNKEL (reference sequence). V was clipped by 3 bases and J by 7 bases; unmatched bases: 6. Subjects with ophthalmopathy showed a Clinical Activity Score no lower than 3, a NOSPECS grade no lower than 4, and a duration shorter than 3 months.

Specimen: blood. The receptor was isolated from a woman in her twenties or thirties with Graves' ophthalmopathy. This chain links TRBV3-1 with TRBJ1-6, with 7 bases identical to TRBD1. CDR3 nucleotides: TGTGCCAGCAGCCAGGGGACAGCGGGGAATTCACCCCTCCACTTT. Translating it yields CASSQGTAGNSPLHF.